These 20 T cell receptor beta chains originate from one sample sequenced in a study of blood T cell repertoires in COVID-19. The data were produced by immunoSEQ multiplex PCR, yet TCRdb's version contains in-frame clones alone and is incomplete. The sample holds under 300,000 clones; around 89% are singletons and the top ten take approximately 3.3%. The material sequenced was peripheral blood. The source is a woman aged 40 to 50 with acute or convalescent COVID-19.

The chain recombines TRBV5-1 with TRBJ2-5, with 7 bases aligning to TRBD1. J was trimmed by 5 bases and V by 4 bases; bases with no gene match: 2. CDR1 is SGHRS, CDR2 YFSETQ, per germline. The CDR3 runs 12 residues. The CDR3 sequence is CASSATGETQYF. CDR3 bases: TGCGCCAGCAGCGCGACAGGGGAGACCCAGTACTTC.

The rearrangement joins TRBV6-5 to TRBJ1-2; possibly TRBD1 for D (5 bases). The germline V and J ends were trimmed by 5 bases and 0 bases, with 13 bases remaining between them. This CDR3 has 15 amino acids. CDR1 MNHEY and CDR2 SVGAGI come from the germline V gene. The CDR3 here is CASSPDDRANYGYTF. The CDR3 bases are TGTGCCAGCAGTCCCGACGACAGAGCTAACTATGGCTACACCTTC.

J is TRBJ1-2 and V is TRBV4-1; a weak D match, TRBD1 (6 bases). Per germline, CDR1 MGHRA and CDR2 YSYEKL. This CDR3 has 15 amino acids. V was clipped by 1 base and J by 6 bases, with 15 bases between them. CDR3 nucleotide sequence: TGCGCCAGCAGCCAAGTTGGGTCAGGGGCGAATGGCTACACCTTC. This gives the protein CASSQVGSGANGYTF.

The genes are TRBV7-2 and TRBJ2-5; TRBD2 matches 10 bases. V was pared by 0 bases and J by 5 bases, with 12 bases of the junction left unmatched. The germline gives CDR1 SGHTA, CDR2 FQGNSA. This CDR3 is built from 18 residues. The CDR3 protein is CASSLAPLAGVSGETQYF. As DNA, the CDR3 is TGTGCCAGCAGCTTAGCGCCCCTAGCGGGGGTTTCGGGGGAGACCCAGTACTTC. Together with reference TRBV7-2 and TRBJ2-5, the CDR3 gives the full variable domain: GAGVSQSPSNKVTEKGKDVELRCDPISGHTALYWYRQSLGQGLEFLIYFQGNSAPDKSGLPSDRFSAERTGGSVSTLTIQRTQQEDSAVYLCASSLAPLAGVSGETQYFGPGTRLLVL.

V and J are TRBV21-1 and TRBJ2-2; TRBD1, the D gene given by the table, was not confirmed from the DNA. TRBV21-1 is deemed a pseudogene. CDR3 size: 15 residues. The CDR3 DNA follows: TGTGCCAGCAGCCGTTACAGGGAGCGCCCCGGGGAGCTGTTTTTT. It encodes CASSRYRERPGELFF.

This sequence joins TRBV6-2 or TRBV6-3 and TRBJ2-1, with TRBD2 matching 9 bases. After removal of 4 bases from V and 5 bases from J, the junction contained 9 bases not matched to a gene. The CDR3 loop spans 16 amino acids. The V gene's germline CDR1 is MNHEY and CDR2 SVGEGT. The CDR3, as DNA: TGTGCCAGCAGTTCCCACCTAGCGGGAAAAAACAATGAGCAGTTCTTC. It codes for CASSSHLAGKNNEQFF.

The V gene is TRBV9, the J gene TRBJ1-5, with TRBD1 matching 8 bases. The CDR3 totals 14 residues. In germline, CDR1 is SGDLS, CDR2 YYNGEE. With 5 bases clipped from V and 0 bases from J, the junction kept 1 base outside the gene matches. In DNA form, the CDR3 reads TGTGCCAGCAGTACAGGGGGTAGCAATCAGCCCCAGCATTTT. Translating gives CASSTGGSNQPQHF.

This clone has only a few counts. The gene calls are TRBV18 and TRBJ1-2; TRBD1 aligns across 8 bases. V dropped 5 bases and J dropped 7; count of bases not matched to a gene: 15. The CDR3 loop spans 16 amino acids. Germline V lookup: CDR1 KGHSH, CDR2 LQKENI. The CDR3 DNA follows: TGTGCCAGCTCAGTCAAAAGACCGCAGGGGGCAGTTGGCTACACCTTC. This encodes CASSVKRPQGAVGYTF. Using reference TRBV18 and TRBJ1-2 for the parts outside the CDR3, the full variable domain is NAGVMQNPRHLVRRRGQEARLRCSPMKGHSHVYWYRQLPEEGLKFMVYLQKENIIDESGMPKERFSAEFPKEGPSILRIQQVVRGDSAAYFCASSVKRPQGAVGYTFGSGTRLTVV.

The chain is built from TRBV7-2 and TRBJ1-2; maybe TRBD1 (5 bases). CDR3 length equals 15 residues. V dropped 6 bases and J dropped 4 bases, with 18 bases sitting between them. CDR1 is SGHTA and CDR2 is FQGNSA in the germline V gene. The DNA for the CDR3 is TGTGCCAGCAGATTCATCAGGGAATCAGGCTATGGCTACACCTTC. Protein product: CASRFIRESGYGYTF.

This clone was detected once. The chain couples TRBV6-5 to TRBJ1-1; tentative D call: TRBD1 (5 bases). V dropped 7 bases and J dropped 8 bases, with 23 bases sitting between them. The CDR3 runs to 15 residues. The germline gives CDR1 MNHEY, CDR2 SVGAGI. CDR3 region: CASIRRGLRGQEAFF. The CDR3 DNA sequence: TGTGCCAGCATAAGACGGGGACTTCGAGGGCAAGAAGCTTTCTTT.

V gene TRBV24-1 combines with J gene TRBJ2-1; 11 nucleotides agree with TRBD2. The CDR3 sequence is 15 residues long. J lost 9 bases, V lost 2 bases, and 5 bases had no gene match. The germline V gene has CDR1 KGHDR and CDR2 SFDVKD. This chain's CDR3 is CATSDYSGGGIEQFF. Here the CDR3 DNA reads TGTGCCACCAGTGATTATAGCGGGGGGGGAATTGAGCAGTTCTTC.

The rearrangement uses TRBV7-9 and TRBJ2-7; possibly TRBD2 for D (6 bases). The CDR3 spans 16 residues. Trimming removed 4 bases from V and 2 bases from J, with 18 bases in between. Germline loops: CDR1 SEHNR, CDR2 FQNEAQ (reference sequence). The CDR3 loop is CASSSTSGTHTYEQYV. The DNA for the CDR3 is TGTGCCAGCAGCTCGACCTCCGGGACTCACACCTACGAGCAGTACGTC.

This chain links TRBV9 with TRBJ2-5, with 10 bases aligning to TRBD2. Germline V gene data show CDR1 as SGDLS and CDR2 as YYNGEE. The CDR3 is made up of 16 amino acids. V gave up 0 bases and J gave up 2 bases; unmatched junction bases: 4. This chain's CDR3 is CASSVGSGGGQETQYF. CDR3 DNA: TGTGCCAGCAGCGTAGGGAGCGGGGGGGGTCAAGAGACCCAGTACTTC.

J is TRBJ1-6 and V is TRBV27, with D uncertain. CDR3 length: 12 residues. V was shortened by 11 bases and J by 9 bases, with 14 bases between the two germline ends. CDR1 and CDR2 from the germline V gene are MNHEY and SMNVEV (reference sequence). CDR3 in amino acids: CASGERSSPLHF. The CDR3 DNA reads TGTGCCTCCGGGGAAAGAAGTTCACCCCTCCACTTT.

The chain joins TRBV2 to TRBJ1-6; perhaps TRBD1 as D (6 bases). Germline lookup yields CDR1 SNHLY and CDR2 FYNNEI. V gave up 7 bases and J gave up 7 bases, with 11 bases separating them. The CDR3 has 13 residues. In DNA, the CDR3 is TGTGCCAGCACGGCGGACAGAAATTCACCCCTCCACTTT. It encodes CASTADRNSPLHF.

The rearrangement links TRBV6-1 to TRBJ2-3; 7 positions agree with TRBD2. The V gene end was trimmed by 2 bases and the J gene end by 2 bases; junction bases not matched to a gene: 4. Germline-derived CDR1 and CDR2 are MNHNS and SASEGT. This CDR3 has 15 amino acids. The CDR3 is CASSEMGGTTDTQYF. Here the CDR3 DNA reads TGTGCCAGCAGTGAAATGGGGGGGACCACAGATACGCAGTATTTT.

The V gene is TRBV5-1, the J gene TRBJ2-2, with 8 bases lining up with TRBD1. CDR3 size: 17 residues. V was clipped by 3 bases and J by 5 bases; unmatched bases: 12. CDR1 and CDR2 (germline): SGHRS, YFSETQ. CDR3 bases: TGCGCCAGCAGCTCAACCACACAGGGGGTGCCTACCGGGGAGCTGTTTTTT. It translates to CASSSTTQGVPTGELFF.

This clone was observed once. The genes are TRBV10-3 and TRBJ1-2; D is unclear. The CDR3 extends over 12 amino acids. The V end was cut by 3 bases, the J end by 14 bases, with 16 bases between. Germline loops: CDR1 ENHRY, CDR2 SYGVKD. This CDR3 reads CAISEREARLTF. The CDR3 DNA reads as TGTGCCATCAGTGAAAGAGAGGCTCGGCTAACCTTC.

In regard to this clone: Different DNA sequences within this sample yield the same CDR3. The V and J genes are TRBV19 and TRBJ2-3; a weak D match, TRBD1 (6 bases). The CDR3 length is 14 residues. Trimming pared 3 bases from V and 0 bases from J, leaving 7 bases between. Germline V gene data show CDR1 as LNHDA and CDR2 as SQIVND (reference sequence). This chain's CDR3 is CASSIGQSTDTQYF. The CDR3 DNA is TGTGCCAGTAGTATTGGACAGAGCACAGATACGCAGTATTTT. Full variable domain (missing parts from reference TRBV19 and TRBJ2-3): DGGITQSPKYLFRKEGQNVTLSCEQNLNHDAMYWYRQDPGQGLRLIYYSQIVNDFQKGDIAEGYSVSREKKESFPLTVTSAQKNPTAFYLCASSIGQSTDTQYFGPGTRLTVL.

The chain links TRBV29-1 to TRBJ2-1; 7 bases map to TRBD1. This CDR3 comprises 12 residues. The germline CDR1 and CDR2 sequences are SQVTM and ANQGSEA. J lost 4 bases, V lost 4 bases, and 1 base had no gene match. CDR3 sequence: CSVATGYNEQFF. The CDR3 nucleotides are TGCAGCGTTGCGACAGGGTACAATGAGCAGTTCTTC.